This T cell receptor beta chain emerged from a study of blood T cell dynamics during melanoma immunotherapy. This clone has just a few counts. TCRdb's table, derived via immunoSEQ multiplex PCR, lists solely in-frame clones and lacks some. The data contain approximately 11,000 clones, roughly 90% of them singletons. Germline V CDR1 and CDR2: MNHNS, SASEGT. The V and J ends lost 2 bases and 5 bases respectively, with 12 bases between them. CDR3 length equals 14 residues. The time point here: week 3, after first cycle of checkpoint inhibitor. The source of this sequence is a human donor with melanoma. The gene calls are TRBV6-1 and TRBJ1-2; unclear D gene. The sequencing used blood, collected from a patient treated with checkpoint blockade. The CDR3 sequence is CASSEQTEVYGYTF. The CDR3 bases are TGTGCCAGCAGTGAACAAACGGAGGTTTATGGCTACACCTTC.